A single sample gave rise to the 22 T cell receptor beta chains below, sequenced in a study of memory CD4+ T cells and cytomegalovirus serostatus. Clones were read by immunoSEQ multiplex PCR, and TCRdb kept only the in-frame ones, dropping some. The sample holds about 60,000 clones, more than 70% seen once. Single viable CD3+CD4+CD8-CD45RO+ cells were sorted as the memory CD4+ T cells. Source material: memory CD4+ T cells from blood. These receptors were obtained from an adult in good health and CMV-seronegative.

V gene TRBV2 combines with J gene TRBJ1-3, with D perhaps matching TRBD1 (5 bases). Germline loops: CDR1 SNHLY, CDR2 FYNNEI. The ends were cut back, 8 bases at V and 1 base at J, with 18 bases in the middle. This CDR3 is built from 16 residues. CDR3: CASQGVVQRSGNTIYF. The DNA of the CDR3 is TGTGCCAGCCAGGGCGTGGTCCAGAGGTCTGGAAACACCATATATTTT.

The CDR3 spells CASSGRRRGRWTEAFF. In DNA form, the CDR3 reads TGTGCCAGCAGTGGGCGTCGGCGGGGGCGATGGACTGAAGCTTTCTTT. This sequence joins TRBV6-1 and TRBJ1-1; D is possibly TRBD1 (6 bases). Germline V gives CDR1 MNHNS, CDR2 SASEGT. V lost 4 bases and J 5 bases, leaving 20 bases between the germline ends. The CDR3 is made up of 16 amino acids.

The V and J genes are TRBV7-9 and TRBJ1-1; possibly TRBD1 for D (6 bases). Germline V gene lookup returns CDR1 SEHNR and CDR2 FQNEAQ (reference sequence). The ends were cut back, 5 bases at V and 4 bases at J, with 17 bases in the middle. This CDR3 comprises 15 residues. The CDR3: CASSVGAGAVTEAFF. CDR3 nucleotides: TGTGCCAGCAGCGTAGGGGCAGGGGCGGTCACTGAAGCTTTCTTT.

The V and J genes are TRBV28 and TRBJ1-5; D gene uncertain. Trimming removed 2 bases from V and 0 bases from J, with 5 bases in between. CDR1 is MDHEN, CDR2 SYDVKM, per germline. CDR3 length: 14 amino acids. CDR3 DNA sequence: TGTGCCAGCAGTTTACCCAATAGCAATCAGCCCCAGCATTTT. It yields the protein CASSLPNSNQPQHF.

This clone was observed a handful of times. The CDR3 reads CASSFFGAGSYNSPLHF. DNA of the CDR3: TGCGCCAGCAGCTTTTTCGGGGCGGGCTCCTATAATTCACCCCTCCACTTT. This sequence joins TRBV5-1 and TRBJ1-6, with D perhaps matching TRBD1 (5 bases). The CDR3 spans 17 residues. V lost 2 bases and J 0 bases, leaving 12 bases between the germline ends. Looked up from germline, CDR1 is SGHRS and CDR2 is YFSETQ.

The chain has TRBV6-1 and TRBJ1-6; D remains ambiguous. The CDR3 runs to 12 residues. Germline values: CDR1 MNHNS, CDR2 SASEGT. V gave up 7 bases and J gave up 5 bases, with 6 bases separating them. This CDR3 is CASNLNNSPLHF. CDR3 DNA sequence: TGTGCCAGCAATCTAAATAATTCACCCCTCCACTTT.

This clone was counted a single time. V usage is TRBV19 and J usage is TRBJ2-7; 11 bases are a match to TRBD2. This CDR3 comprises 18 residues. Germline assignment: CDR1 LNHDA and CDR2 SQIVND (reference sequence). The junction had 14 bases not matched to a gene; V was cut back by 5 bases and J by 2 bases. CDR3 sequence: CASSGPLAGGGKTYEQYF. The CDR3 DNA reads as TGTGCCAGTAGTGGACCGCTAGCGGGAGGAGGGAAAACCTACGAGCAGTACTTC.

The V call is TRBV6-1, the J call TRBJ2-3; the match to TRBD2 covers 8 bases. V dropped 3 bases and J dropped 1; count of bases not matched to a gene: 0. Germline CDR1 and CDR2: MNHNS and SASEGT. The CDR3 contains 14 residues. The CDR3 is CASSETSGTDTQYF. The CDR3 nucleotides read TGTGCCAGCAGTGAGACTAGCGGCACAGATACGCAGTATTTT.

The rearrangement joins TRBV5-1 to TRBJ2-5; D perhaps matches TRBD2 (6 bases). V lost 4 bases and J 2 bases, leaving 9 bases between the germline ends. The CDR3 runs to 13 residues. Germline V gene lookup returns CDR1 SGHRS and CDR2 YFSETQ. The DNA of the CDR3 is TGCGCCAGCAGCCCGGGAGTTCAAGAGACCCAGTACTTC. Encoded protein: CASSPGVQETQYF.

This rearrangement joins TRBV6-1 to TRBJ1-5; 7 nucleotides match TRBD1. There are 15 residues in the CDR3. Germline assignment: CDR1 MNHNS and CDR2 SASEGT. J lost 6 bases, V lost 1 base, and 6 bases had no gene match. CDR3 nucleotide sequence: TGTGCCAGCAGTGAAGGCCGGCAGGGGGGTCAGCCCCAGCATTTT. This sequence encodes CASSEGRQGGQPQHF.

V gene TRBV5-4 combines with J gene TRBJ1-6, with D possibly matching TRBD1 (5 bases). V was clipped by 3 bases and J by 7 bases, with 17 bases between them. The germline gives CDR1 SGHNT, CDR2 YYREEE (reference sequence). There are 16 residues in the CDR3. This chain's CDR3 is CASSSRGAGLNSPLHF. The CDR3 DNA follows: TGTGCCAGCAGCTCCCGCGGGGCAGGGTTAAATTCACCCCTCCACTTT.

The chain carries TRBV4-3 and TRBJ2-3, with 7 bases matching TRBD2. Germline V gene data show CDR1 as LGHNA and CDR2 as YSLEER. The V and J ends lost 4 bases and 6 bases, in that order; junction bases with no gene match: 10. The CDR3 length is 15 residues. The CDR3 here is CASSRGGAGGDTQYF. CDR3 DNA sequence: TGCGCCAGCAGCCGGGGGGGAGCCGGCGGGGATACGCAGTATTTT.

This clone was counted only a few times. V usage is TRBV6-6 and J usage is TRBJ1-1; TRBD1 is a possible D gene (5 bases). Between the trimmed V and J ends, which lost 7 bases and 4 bases, there was a span of 16 bases. The CDR3 sequence is 14 residues long. Germline V gene lookup returns CDR1 MNHNY and CDR2 SVGAGI (reference sequence). CDR3 DNA: TGTGCCAGCATCCAGACCGATGGGGGCACTGAAGCTTTCTTT. It is translated as CASIQTDGGTEAFF.

The genes are TRBV6-1 and TRBJ2-7, with D maybe TRBD1 (6 bases). The CDR3 has 11 residues. In germline, CDR1 is MNHNS, CDR2 SASEGT. V was shortened by 9 bases and J by 5 bases, with 11 bases between the two germline ends. CDR3 nucleotide sequence: TGTGCCAGTAGACAGGTCAACGAGCAGTACTTC. Its protein product is CASRQVNEQYF.

CDR3 sequence reads: CASTPYESSYEQYF. Here the CDR3 DNA reads TGCGCCAGCACACCCTATGAGAGCTCCTACGAGCAGTACTTC. V gene TRBV4-3 combines with J gene TRBJ2-7, with D unclear. CDR3 length: 14 amino acids. Per the germline V gene, CDR1 is LGHNA and CDR2 is YSLEER. V was trimmed by 7 bases and J by 0 bases, leaving 13 bases between them.

The chain uses TRBV7-9 and TRBJ2-2, with a possible D match to TRBD1 (6 bases). Germline values: CDR1 SEHNR, CDR2 FQNEAQ (reference sequence). The CDR3 is 15 amino acids. Trimming cost V 5 bases and J 1 base, with 11 bases left between them. The CDR3 nucleotides read TGTGCCAGCAGCCCTGGACAGATGAACACCGGGGAGCTGTTTTTT. Translated: CASSPGQMNTGELFF.

The chain links TRBV5-6 to TRBJ1-5; D not resolved. The germline V gene has CDR1 SGHDT and CDR2 YYEEEE. Trimming pared 1 base from V and 3 bases from J, leaving 8 bases between. The CDR3 is made up of 14 amino acids. The CDR3 sequence: CASSLRIDNQPQHF. The DNA for the CDR3 is TGTGCCAGCAGCTTGAGGATAGACAATCAGCCCCAGCATTTT.

CDR3 DNA sequence: TGTGCCAGCAGCGTCTCGGGGGTTCGGGGCACAGATACGCAGTATTTT. It encodes CASSVSGVRGTDTQYF. This chain joins TRBV9 and TRBJ2-3; TRBD2 is a possible D gene (6 bases). The V gene lost 2 bases and the J gene lost 1 base, with 14 bases spanning the gap. Per germline, CDR1 SGDLS and CDR2 YYNGEE. The CDR3 is 16 amino acids.

The chain employs TRBV2 and TRBJ2-2, with TRBD2 identical over 10 bases. Looked up from germline, CDR1 is SNHLY and CDR2 is FYNNEI. V lost 7 bases and J lost 0; bases outside the gene matches: 5. This CDR3 comprises 16 residues. CDR3 sequence: CASNTGTSANTGELFF. DNA of the CDR3: TGTGCCAGCAATACCGGGACTAGCGCGAACACCGGGGAGCTGTTTTTT. The full variable domain, with the rest looked up from reference TRBV2 and TRBJ2-2, is EPEVTQTPSHQVTQMGQEVILRCVPISNHLYFYWYRQILGQKVEFLVSFYNNEISEKSEIFDDQFSVERPDGSNFTLKIRSTKLEDSAMYFCASNTGTSANTGELFFGEGSRLTVL.

The gene calls are TRBV6-5 and TRBJ1-5; unclear D gene. Trimming shortened V by 0 bases and J by 4 bases, and 7 bases separated the two germline ends. CDR1 MNHEY and CDR2 SVGAGI come from the germline V gene. The CDR3 is 14 residues long. CDR3 nucleotides: TGTGCCAGCAGTTACTCGACTGGGAATCAGCCCCAGCATTTT. This gives the protein CASSYSTGNQPQHF.

The V call is TRBV5-8, the J call TRBJ1-2; 10 bases align to TRBD1. Germline CDR1 SGHTS, CDR2 YDEGEE. The CDR3 totals 16 residues. Trimming took 4 bases from V and 4 from J; bases not matched to a gene: 10. The CDR3 protein is CASSRKPGQGTYGYTF. Written as DNA, the CDR3 is TGTGCCAGCAGCAGGAAACCGGGACAGGGGACCTATGGCTACACCTTC. The full variable domain, its missing parts supplied by reference TRBV5-8 and TRBJ1-2, is EAGVTQSPTHLIKTRGQQATLRCSPISGHTSVYWYQQALGLGLQFLLWYDEGEERNRGNFPPRFSGRQFPNYSSELNVNALELEDSALYLCASSRKPGQGTYGYTFGSGTRLTVV.

The chain joins TRBV7-8 to TRBJ1-6, with TRBD1 matching 7 bases. Trimming removed 0 bases from V and 7 bases from J; junction bases left unmatched: 6. Per the germline V gene, CDR1 is SGHVS and CDR2 is FQNEAQ. CDR3 length: 16 amino acids. This CDR3 is CASSLAGGTANSPLHF. The CDR3 DNA is TGTGCCAGCAGCTTAGCGGGGGGGACAGCGAATTCACCCCTCCACTTT.